The 20 T cell receptor beta chains given below trace back to one sample, sequenced in a study of blood T cells in healthy people across ages. Alongside a J-beta primer mix, a sample-barcoded 5' primer served in a second PCR lasting 7 to 11 cycles. A single record per CDR3 protein comes from TCRdb applying MiXCR to the 5' RACE reads. The sample has 850,000 or so distinct CDR3 sequences; about 28% are singletons. Input material: blood. Receptors were obtained from a woman aged 80 or over in good health.

This clonotype appeared many times. DNA for the CDR3: TGTGCCAGCAGCTTATTTGGAGACGGGACAGCACCTTTTTATTACAATGAGCAGTTCTTC. This sequence encodes CASSLFGDGTAPFYYNEQFF. This rearrangement joins TRBV7-2 to TRBJ2-1; 7 bases fit TRBD1. Germline values: CDR1 SGHTA, CDR2 FQGNSA. This CDR3 has 20 amino acids. V was pared by 2 bases and J by 4 bases, with 20 bases of the junction left unmatched.

This clonotype was seen a few times. The gene calls are TRBV10-3 and TRBJ2-7; 7 bases line up with TRBD2. This CDR3 region has 15 residues. The V gene's germline CDR1 is ENHRY and CDR2 SYGVKD. The V segment lost 3 bases and the J segment 3 bases; nucleotides outside the gene matches: 8. The CDR3 here is CAISDLVSGYYEQYF. The CDR3 region has the DNA TGTGCCATCAGTGATCTAGTTAGCGGGTACTACGAGCAGTACTTC.

This clonotype was found many times. The V gene is TRBV4-3, the J gene TRBJ1-6; 11 bases agree with TRBD1. The CDR3 is 16 residues long. V shed 0 bases, J shed 9 bases, and the junction held 4 bases outside the gene matches. The germline V gene has CDR1 LGHNA and CDR2 YSLEER. The CDR3 sequence: CASSQDTGTGGSPLHF. For the CDR3, the DNA is TGCGCCAGCAGCCAAGATACTGGGACAGGGGGTTCACCCCTCCACTTT.

The table lists this clonotype with a few counts. The germline gene is not matched at one end of the junction; a read error may be the cause. V and J are TRBV7-2 and TRBJ1-6, with a possible D match to TRBD1 (5 bases). The CDR3 has 17 amino acids. CDR1 is SGHTA, CDR2 FQGNSA, per germline. The CDR3 is CANSLARTPTSNSPLHF. The CDR3 DNA sequence: TGTGCCAACAGCTTAGCCCGGACACCTACGTCGAATTCACCCCTCCACTTT.

This clonotype was found once. V and J are TRBV20-1 and TRBJ2-2, with 12 bases aligning to TRBD2. CDR1 and CDR2 (germline): DFQATT, SNEGSKA (reference sequence). With V trimmed by 2 bases and J by 5 bases, 3 bases remained unmatched. The CDR3 totals 15 residues. The CDR3 DNA is TGCAGTGCTAGACGTACTAGCGGGGGGACCGGGGAGCTGTTTTTT. Encoded protein: CSARRTSGGTGELFF.

Worth noting for this clonotype: Just one base apart from a much larger clone, this may be a read error. The gene calls are TRBV9 and TRBJ2-1; perhaps D is TRBD1 or TRBD2 (5 bases each). Trimming removed 2 bases at V and 0 bases at J, with 9 bases between. CDR3 size: 15 residues. The germline gives CDR1 SGDLS, CDR2 YYNGEE. CDR3 loop: CASSVGTSSYNEQFF. DNA of the CDR3: TGTGCCAGCAGCGTCGGGACGAGCTCCTACAATGAGCAGTTCTTC.

The chain uses TRBV10-2 and TRBJ2-4; 9 bases fit TRBD1. CDR1 WSHSY and CDR2 SAAADI come from the germline V gene. Unmatched junction bases numbered 9, after V lost 6 bases and J lost 9 bases. CDR3 size: 14 residues. CDR3 in amino acids: CASRRTGDLGIQYF. As DNA, the CDR3 is TGCGCCAGCAGAAGGACAGGGGATTTAGGCATTCAGTACTTC.

V and J are TRBV7-8 and TRBJ1-5; TRBD1 agrees at 9 bases. This CDR3 is built from 17 residues. Germline trimming cut 5 bases from V and 7 bases from J; bases unmatched to any gene: 15. The V gene's germline CDR1 is SGHVS and CDR2 FQNEAQ. The CDR3 protein is CASSLTSRDRVRQPQHF. In nucleotides, the CDR3 is TGTGCCAGCAGCCTAACCTCCCGGGACAGGGTCCGACAGCCCCAGCATTTT.

The rearrangement uses TRBV20-1 and TRBJ1-1; no clear D gene. Trimming cost V 6 bases and J 10 bases, with 21 bases left between them. The CDR3 extends over 13 amino acids. Germline V gene lookup returns CDR1 DFQATT and CDR2 SNEGSKA (reference sequence). CDR3 nucleotides: TGCAGTGCCCTAGACCCTGGCATCCGAGCAGCTTTCTTT. Its translation is CSALDPGIRAAFF.

Many counts were recorded for this clonotype. The rearrangement joins TRBV6-2 or TRBV6-3 to TRBJ2-1; a weak D match, TRBD2 (6 bases). This CDR3 comprises 15 residues. CDR1 and CDR2 from the germline V gene are MNHEY and SVGEGT. Deletions cut 4 bases from V and 4 bases from J, with 14 bases between. CDR3 bases: TGTGCCAGCAGTTCATACGGGACTGTATACAATGAGCAGTTCTTC. This encodes CASSSYGTVYNEQFF.

This chain joins TRBV4-3 and TRBJ2-3; D ambiguous. CDR3 length equals 17 residues. Looked up from germline, CDR1 is LGHNA and CDR2 is YSLEER. Between the trimmed V and J ends, which lost 0 bases and 0 bases, there was a span of 13 bases. The CDR3 DNA reads TGCGCCAGCAGCCAAGATTCGGGCCTTTCTAGCACAGATACGCAGTATTTT. Translating gives CASSQDSGLSSTDTQYF.

This clonotype showed up many times. This chain connects TRBV16 to TRBJ2-3, with 8 bases fitting TRBD1. The germline V gene encodes CDR1 KGHSY and CDR2 FQNENV. With 2 bases clipped from V and 3 bases from J, the junction kept 7 bases outside the gene matches. The CDR3 is 16 residues long. The CDR3 spells CASSQRTGKGTDTQYF. DNA of the CDR3: TGTGCCAGCAGCCAAAGGACAGGGAAGGGGACAGATACGCAGTATTTT.

The V and J genes are TRBV7-2 and TRBJ1-2, with a weak D call TRBD1 (6 bases). The CDR3 totals 14 residues. V was pared by 1 base and J by 7 bases, with 13 bases between. From germline, CDR1 is SGHTA and CDR2 FQGNSA. The CDR3 nucleotides are TGTGCCAGCAGCTTAGGGGGGCTTCAGGGTGGCTACACCTTC. This gives the protein CASSLGGLQGGYTF.

As regards this clonotype: Compared with germline, one end of the junction differs, possibly owing to a read error. The rearrangement joins TRBV27 to TRBJ1-2, with a tentative D call TRBD1 (5 bases). This CDR3 has 14 residues. Germline V CDR1 and CDR2: MNHEY, SMNVEV (reference sequence). CDR3 in amino acids: CVSSLSTGSKGYTF. Written as DNA, the CDR3 is TGTGTCAGCAGTTTATCCACAGGTTCGAAGGGCTACACCTTC.

This clonotype has more than one count but fewer than ten. The chain carries TRBV2 and TRBJ2-6; D might be TRBD2 (6 bases). In germline, CDR1 is SNHLY, CDR2 FYNNEI. Trimming stripped 7 bases from V and 0 bases from J, with 19 bases between. This CDR3 spans 18 amino acids. The CDR3 bases are TGTGCCAGCAAGGAGGGCGACGGACTGCACTCTGGGGCCAACGTCCTGACTTTC. It codes for CASKEGDGLHSGANVLTF.

As to this clonotype: A much bigger clone sits one base away, suggesting this may be a read error. The V call is TRBV4-2, the J call TRBJ2-5; a possible D gene is TRBD2 (7 bases). The ends were cut back, 4 bases at V and 9 bases at J, with 18 bases in the middle. The CDR3 spans 14 residues. Germline CDR1 and CDR2: LGHNA and YNFKEQ. The chain's CDR3 is CASSPRGGWEAQYF. DNA for the CDR3: TGTGCCAGCAGCCCCCGCGGGGGCTGGGAGGCCCAGTACTTC.

This clonotype occurred many times. This chain joins TRBV7-9 and TRBJ2-1, with 9 bases identical to TRBD2. The V segment lost 6 bases and the J segment 7 bases; nucleotides outside the gene matches: 13. CDR3 length: 16 residues. The germline gives CDR1 SEHNR, CDR2 FQNEAQ (reference sequence). The DNA for the CDR3 is TGTGCCAGCAGAGGTGCGCTAGCGGGGACTAGGAATGAGCAGTTCTTC. Its protein is CASRGALAGTRNEQFF.

This clonotype was seen at least ten times. V usage is TRBV29-1 and J usage is TRBJ2-1, with a possible D match to TRBD2 (6 bases). CDR3 size: 13 residues. The V end was cut by 6 bases, the J end by 3 bases, with 12 bases between. CDR1 SQVTM and CDR2 ANQGSEA come from the germline V gene. The CDR3 spells CSVRDVYYNEQFF. The CDR3 nucleotides read TGCAGCGTGCGGGACGTTTACTACAATGAGCAGTTCTTC.

This clonotype was seen many times. This chain joins TRBV12-3 or TRBV12-4 and TRBJ2-1; 10 nucleotides agree with TRBD1. The CDR3 is 15 residues long. After removal of 6 bases from V and 5 bases from J, the junction contained 7 bases not matched to a gene. CDR3 nucleotide sequence: TGTGCCAGCAGCATGGGGGGACAGGGGAACAATGAGCAGTTCTTC. Protein sequence: CASSMGGQGNNEQFF.

This clonotype appeared a few times. The V and J genes are TRBV4-3 and TRBJ2-3; D is possibly TRBD2 (6 bases). The V and J ends lost 1 base and 2 bases respectively, with 13 bases between them. The CDR3 has 16 amino acids. The germline V gene encodes CDR1 LGHNA and CDR2 YSLEER. DNA of the CDR3: TGCGCCAGCAGCCAAGCGGGGGACTCCCCCACAGATACGCAGTATTTT. Amino acid sequence: CASSQAGDSPTDTQYF.